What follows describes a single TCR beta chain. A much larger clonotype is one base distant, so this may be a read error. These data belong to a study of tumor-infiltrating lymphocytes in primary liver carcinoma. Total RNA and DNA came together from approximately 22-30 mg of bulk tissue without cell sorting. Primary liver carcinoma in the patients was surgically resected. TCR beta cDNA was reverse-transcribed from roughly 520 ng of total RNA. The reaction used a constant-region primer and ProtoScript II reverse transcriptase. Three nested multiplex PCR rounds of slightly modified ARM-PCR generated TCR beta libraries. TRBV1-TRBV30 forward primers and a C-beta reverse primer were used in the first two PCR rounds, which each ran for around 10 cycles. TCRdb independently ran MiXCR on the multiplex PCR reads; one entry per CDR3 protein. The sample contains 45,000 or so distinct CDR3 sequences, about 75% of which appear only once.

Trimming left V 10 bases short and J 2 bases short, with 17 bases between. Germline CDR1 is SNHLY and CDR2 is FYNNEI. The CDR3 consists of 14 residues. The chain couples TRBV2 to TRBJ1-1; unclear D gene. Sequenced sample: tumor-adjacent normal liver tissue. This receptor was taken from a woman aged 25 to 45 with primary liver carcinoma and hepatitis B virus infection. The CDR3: CATPTPGLNTEAFF. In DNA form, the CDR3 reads TGTGCCACCCCTACTCCAGGCCTAAACACTGAAGCTTTCTTT.